One sample yielded the 28 T cell receptor beta chains listed below, sequenced in a study of cytomegalovirus exposure and HLA in healthy donors. TCRdb's table, derived via immunoSEQ multiplex PCR, lists solely in-frame clones and lacks some. Of about 240,000 clones listed, 70% to 90% were seen once; the top ten hold roughly 1.2%. The sample comprised PBMCs. The receptor source for this set is a woman aged 25 to 39 in good health and CMV-seropositive.

This clone appeared a single time. This sequence joins TRBV5-6 and TRBJ2-7; tentatively, D is TRBD1 (5 bases). Germline values: CDR1 SGHDT, CDR2 YYEEEE. Trimming removed 4 bases at V and 4 bases at J, with 12 bases between. This CDR3 comprises 13 residues. DNA of the CDR3: TGTGCCAGCAGCAAGGGGCTTGTGTACGAGCAGTACTTC. This codes for CASSKGLVYEQYF. Variable domain in full (rest from reference TRBV5-6 and TRBJ2-7): DAGVTQSPTHLIKTRGQQVTLRCSPKSGHDTVSWYQQALGQGPQFIFQYYEEEERQRGNFPDRFSGHQFPNYSSELNVNALLLGDSALYLCASSKGLVYEQYFGPGTRLTVT.

The chain joins TRBV5-4 to TRBJ2-2, with a weak D call TRBD2 (5 bases). Germline V gene data show CDR1 as SGHNT and CDR2 as YYREEE (reference sequence). The V end lost 4 bases, the J end lost 6 bases, and 10 bases lay between the germline ends. The CDR3 is made up of 13 amino acids. The CDR3 region has the DNA TGTGCCAGCAGCAGTACTAGGTCCGGGGAGCTGTTTTTT. It codes for CASSSTRSGELFF.

The rearrangement joins TRBV2 to TRBJ1-4; 7 bases are shared with TRBD1. This CDR3 region has 15 residues. The V gene's germline CDR1 is SNHLY and CDR2 FYNNEI. The ends lost 4 bases at V and 7 bases at J; junction bases unmatched: 9. The CDR3 bases are TGTGCCAGCAGTGCATCGCACAGGGGACGTGAAAAACTGTTTTTT. Encoded protein: CASSASHRGREKLFF.

The gene calls are TRBV5-6 and TRBJ2-7, with D perhaps matching TRBD2 (6 bases). The CDR3 has 15 amino acids. Germline V gives CDR1 SGHDT, CDR2 YYEEEE. The V end lost 0 bases, the J end lost 5 bases, and 15 bases lay between the germline ends. CDR3 bases: TGTGCCAGCAGCTTGGAATACCTAGCGCGCCACGAGCAGTACTTC. Translated, it gives CASSLEYLARHEQYF.

This clone was seen a handful of times. The chain employs TRBV30 and TRBJ2-7, with TRBD2 matching 7 bases. The V gene end was trimmed by 0 bases and the J gene end by 4 bases; junction bases not matched to a gene: 6. Germline CDR1 is GTSNPN and CDR2 is SVGIG (reference sequence). The CDR3 extends over 14 amino acids. The CDR3 bases are TGTGCCTGGAGTGTAGGGTCGGGGGGTTACGAGCAGTACTTC. Translating it yields CAWSVGSGGYEQYF.

This chain connects TRBV5-1 to TRBJ2-2, with 8 bases identical to TRBD2. The CDR3 totals 16 residues. With V trimmed by 0 bases and J by 1 base, 2 bases remained unmatched. Germline V CDR1 and CDR2: SGHRS, YFSETQ. The CDR3 here is CASSLAGGVNTGELFF. The CDR3 DNA reads as TGCGCCAGCAGCTTGGCCGGGGGGGTGAACACCGGGGAGCTGTTTTTT.

The V gene is TRBV27, the J gene TRBJ1-1; D unclear. The CDR3 runs to 14 residues. From germline, CDR1 is MNHEY and CDR2 SMNVEV (reference sequence). Between the trimmed V and J ends, which lost 2 bases and 0 bases, there was a span of 7 bases. CDR3 DNA: TGTGCCAGCAGTTTAACAGATATGAACACTGAAGCTTTCTTT. This translates into CASSLTDMNTEAFF.

The chain joins TRBV5-4 to TRBJ2-7; TRBD1 matches at 8 bases. Per the germline V gene, CDR1 is SGHNT and CDR2 is YYREEE (reference sequence). The V gene end was trimmed by 5 bases and the J gene end by 3 bases; junction bases not matched to a gene: 7. This CDR3 region has 14 residues. The CDR3 DNA follows: TGTGCCAGCAGTCAACCCGGACAGGGCTACGAGCAGTACTTC. Protein product: CASSQPGQGYEQYF.

The V gene is TRBV2, the J gene TRBJ2-5; TRBD2 agrees at 8 bases. The V gene's germline CDR1 is SNHLY and CDR2 FYNNEI. The CDR3 runs 15 residues. V lost 3 bases and J lost 4; bases outside the gene matches: 7. CDR3 loop: CASSEFGLAGETQYF. CDR3 sequence (DNA): TGTGCCAGCAGTGAGTTCGGGCTAGCGGGAGAGACCCAGTACTTC.

The chain uses TRBV29-1 and TRBJ2-3; D may be TRBD1 (6 bases). The CDR3 runs 14 residues. V was cut by 3 bases and J by 9 bases, with 19 bases left in between. Germline V gene lookup returns CDR1 SQVTM and CDR2 ANQGSEA. The CDR3 DNA sequence: TGCAGCGTTGAGCTGTGGGACACCGTGCGGACGCAGTATTTT. Its translation is CSVELWDTVRTQYF.

The chain links TRBV10-3 to TRBJ1-1; 9 bases map to TRBD1. Germline V CDR1 and CDR2: ENHRY, SYGVKD. This CDR3 region has 14 residues. V trimming: 5 bases; J trimming: 3 bases; junction bases outside the gene matches: 4. As DNA, the CDR3 is TGTGCCATCAGTTCCGGGACAGGGCACACTGAAGCTTTCTTT. It translates to CAISSGTGHTEAFF.

The CDR3: CASRGSDIWRGGYTF. The CDR3 nucleotides are TGTGCCAGCAGGGGTAGCGACATCTGGAGAGGTGGCTACACCTTC. The chain uses TRBV6-1 and TRBJ1-2; D remains ambiguous. CDR3 size: 15 residues. The germline V gene has CDR1 MNHNS and CDR2 SASEGT. V was pared by 6 bases and J by 7 bases, with 21 bases between.

V is TRBV13 and J is TRBJ2-7, with D possibly being TRBD1 (6 bases). The CDR3 runs 15 residues. Germline V CDR1 and CDR2: PRHDT, FYEKMQ (reference sequence). Between the trimmed V and J ends, which lost 4 bases and 0 bases, there was a span of 13 bases. The CDR3 is CASSSRQVSSYEQYF. CDR3 sequence (DNA): TGTGCCAGCAGCTCAAGACAGGTATCCTCCTACGAGCAGTACTTC. Variable domain in full (rest from reference TRBV13 and TRBJ2-7): AAGVIQSPRHLIKEKRETATLKCYPIPRHDTVYWYQQGPGQDPQFLISFYEKMQSDKGSIPDRFSAQQFSDYHSELNMSSLELGDSALYFCASSSRQVSSYEQYFGPGTRLTVT.

The J gene is TRBJ1-1, the V gene TRBV29-1; the D gene is possibly TRBD1 (5 bases). V lost 3 bases and J lost 1, with 12 bases in between. CDR3 length: 14 amino acids. The V gene's germline CDR1 is SQVTM and CDR2 ANQGSEA. CDR3 sequence (DNA): TGCAGCGTTGATGGGGCAGGGAAGAACACTGAAGCTTTCTTT. Protein: CSVDGAGKNTEAFF.

The chain combines TRBV27 with TRBJ2-3; D not resolved. Trimming pared 4 bases from V and 4 bases from J, leaving 12 bases between. The CDR3 loop spans 14 amino acids. Germline CDR1 MNHEY, CDR2 SMNVEV (reference sequence). CDR3 residues: CASSSVSIPDTQYF. The DNA of the CDR3 is TGTGCCAGCAGTTCGGTAAGTATCCCAGATACGCAGTATTTT.

The chain employs TRBV4-2 and TRBJ1-3; a possible D gene is TRBD1 (6 bases). The CDR3 has 15 amino acids. Germline CDR1 LGHNA, CDR2 YNFKEQ. Between the trimmed V and J ends, which lost 1 base and 4 bases, there was a span of 11 bases. CDR3 protein: CASSQAGGSGNTIYF. The CDR3 bases are TGTGCCAGCAGCCAAGCGGGGGGCTCAGGAAACACCATATATTTT.

The V gene is TRBV6-1, the J gene TRBJ1-2; D unclear. CDR1 and CDR2 (germline): MNHNS, SASEGT. V gave up 4 bases and J gave up 4 bases, with 10 bases separating them. This CDR3 is built from 13 residues. The CDR3 loop reads CASSGGLSYGYTF. CDR3 sequence (DNA): TGTGCCAGCAGTGGAGGGTTAAGCTATGGCTACACCTTC.

The chain combines TRBV19 with TRBJ2-7; D might be TRBD1 (5 bases). CDR1 is LNHDA, CDR2 SQIVND, per germline (reference sequence). Trimming removed 5 bases at V and 3 bases at J, with 20 bases between. There are 16 residues in the CDR3. Written as DNA, the CDR3 is TGTGCCAGTAGTTCCCTTGGTACAGGCCTCTTCTACGAGCAGTACTTC. Protein: CASSSLGTGLFYEQYF.

The rearrangement joins TRBV6-5 to TRBJ2-5; possibly TRBD1 for D (5 bases). Germline V gene data show CDR1 as MNHEY and CDR2 as SVGAGI. This CDR3 has 15 residues. V was cut by 0 bases and J by 5 bases, with 13 bases left in between. The CDR3 DNA sequence: TGTGCCAGCAGTTACTCAGGGGCTCTAGAGGAGACCCAGTACTTC. It codes for CASSYSGALEETQYF.

This clone was seen a single time. V and J are TRBV5-1 and TRBJ2-7; the match to TRBD2 covers 10 bases. Germline V gives CDR1 SGHRS, CDR2 YFSETQ. CDR3 size: 15 residues. Unmatched junction bases numbered 2, after V lost 1 base and J lost 1 base. Here the CDR3 DNA reads TGCGCCAGCAGCTTGACGACTAGCGGGTCCTACGAGCAGTACTTC. Amino acid sequence: CASSLTTSGSYEQYF.

The V call is TRBV11-3, the J call TRBJ1-2; D not resolved. V was pared by 6 bases and J by 3 bases, with 14 bases between. This CDR3 is built from 14 residues. In germline, CDR1 is SGHNT, CDR2 YENEEA. The CDR3 DNA follows: TGTGCCAGCAGTTCAACAGAGAACTACTATGGCTACACCTTC. Translation gives CASSSTENYYGYTF.

This clone was counted a single time. This rearrangement joins TRBV5-5 to TRBJ2-7; a weak D match, TRBD2 (6 bases). CDR1 is SGHKS, CDR2 YYEKEE, per germline (reference sequence). The CDR3 totals 13 residues. Trimming took 4 bases from V and 0 from J, leaving 8 bases between them. The CDR3 region has the DNA TGTGCCAGCAGCGACGGGAGCTCCTACGAGCAGTACTTC. This codes for CASSDGSSYEQYF.

The chain joins TRBV5-1 to TRBJ2-3; 7 nucleotides align to TRBD2. The germline gives CDR1 SGHRS, CDR2 YFSETQ. The CDR3 extends over 17 amino acids. With 0 bases clipped from V and 3 bases from J, the junction kept 10 bases outside the gene matches. CDR3: CASSLAGGPYLTDTQYF. The CDR3, as DNA: TGCGCCAGCAGCTTGGCGGGGGGTCCATATCTTACAGATACGCAGTATTTT.

The chain employs TRBV9 and TRBJ2-1, with TRBD2 matching over 9 bases. V dropped 0 bases and J dropped 10; count of bases not matched to a gene: 14. Germline values: CDR1 SGDLS, CDR2 YYNGEE. The CDR3 contains 17 residues. The CDR3 here is CASSVESAGGPKGEQFF. In nucleotides, the CDR3 is TGTGCCAGCAGCGTAGAATCGGCGGGAGGGCCTAAGGGGGAGCAGTTCTTC.

The V and J genes are TRBV18 and TRBJ1-5; 8 positions agree with TRBD1. CDR3 length: 16 amino acids. With V trimmed by 5 bases and J by 3 bases, 9 bases remained unmatched. CDR1 KGHSH and CDR2 LQKENI come from the germline V gene. The CDR3 region has the DNA TGTGCCAGCTCAGCTACTCAGGGGGCGGCCAATCAGCCCCAGCATTTT. It codes for CASSATQGAANQPQHF.

This clone occurred a few times. This chain links TRBV13 with TRBJ2-5; 10 nucleotides match TRBD1. In germline, CDR1 is PRHDT, CDR2 FYEKMQ (reference sequence). The CDR3 contains 15 residues. V gave up 8 bases and J gave up 5 bases; unmatched junction bases: 11. The CDR3 protein is CASRPWTGGKETQYF. The CDR3 DNA reads as TGTGCCAGCCGGCCATGGACAGGGGGTAAGGAGACCCAGTACTTC.

The chain has TRBV14 and TRBJ1-3, with D hard to call. Trimming stripped 0 bases from V and 2 bases from J, with 14 bases between. CDR3 length: 17 residues. Germline values: CDR1 SGHDN, CDR2 FVKESK. The CDR3 coding sequence is TGTGCCAGCAGCCAAGAGTTTCGGCGGAGCACTGGAAACACCATATATTTT. Encoded protein: CASSQEFRRSTGNTIYF.

With regard to this clone: One end of the junction varies from germline; a read error may be responsible. This chain connects TRBV7-8 to TRBJ1-2; no clear D gene. Germline lookup yields CDR1 SGHVS and CDR2 FQNEAQ. The CDR3 runs to 11 residues. The CDR3, as DNA: TGTGCCAGCAGCTCTGTCAGGTCCGCCGCCTTC. This translates into CASSSVRSAAF.